The next 29 T cell receptor beta chains were all read from a single sample in a study of shared clonotypes between healthy human individuals. The assay was immunoSEQ multiplex PCR, and TCRdb's table has in-frame clones only and misses some. The sample holds 2 million to 2.5 million clones, around 95% seen once. The specimen sequenced was naive CD4+ T cells sorted from blood. Stated subset: CD45RA+ positively selected. These TCRs come from a man aged 18 to 35 in good health.

Details on this clone: Sequence at one end of the junction differs from germline and may be a read error. V is TRBV28 and J is TRBJ2-5; D is perhaps TRBD1 or TRBD2 (6 bases each). Germline V lookup: CDR1 MDHEN, CDR2 SYDVKM. The CDR3 runs 13 residues. The CDR3 bases are TGTGCCTGCAGTTTGGGGGGCGTAGAGACCCAGTACTTC. Protein sequence: CACSLGGVETQYF.

About this clone: This could be a read error, since a much larger clone is one nucleotide away. The chain employs TRBV5-1 and TRBJ1-2, with TRBD1 as a possible D gene (5 bases). CDR1 and CDR2 from the germline V gene are SGHRS and YFSETQ. The CDR3 runs 13 residues. V lost 0 bases to trimming and J lost 3 bases, with 6 bases between them. This CDR3 reads CASSLAGYYGYTF. CDR3 in DNA: TGCGCCAGCAGCTTGGCAGGGTACTATGGCTACACCTTC.

The chain recombines TRBV11-2 with TRBJ2-5; D may be TRBD2 (6 bases). V dropped 6 bases and J dropped 5 bases, with 19 bases sitting between them. The CDR3 extends over 15 amino acids. In germline, CDR1 is SGHAT, CDR2 FQNNGV. As DNA, the CDR3 is TGTGCCAGCAGAGTCTGGGGGAGGACATTTGAGACCCAGTACTTC. It is translated as CASRVWGRTFETQYF.

The CDR3 is CASSAWDRSREQYF. The CDR3 coding sequence is TGTGCCAGTAGTGCCTGGGACAGGTCCCGCGAGCAGTACTTC. The chain has TRBV19 and TRBJ2-7; 8 nucleotides match TRBD1. V lost 5 bases, J lost 6 bases, and 9 bases stayed unmatched. CDR3 size: 14 residues. Germline V lookup: CDR1 LNHDA, CDR2 SQIVND (reference sequence). Full variable domain (missing parts from reference TRBV19 and TRBJ2-7): DGGITQSPKYLFRKEGQNVTLSCEQNLNHDAMYWYRQDPGQGLRLIYYSQIVNDFQKGDIAEGYSVSREKKESFPLTVTSAQKNPTAFYLCASSAWDRSREQYFGPGTRLTVT.

This clone was picked up one time. This sequence joins TRBV2 and TRBJ2-2, with a weak D call TRBD1 (5 bases). The germline gives CDR1 SNHLY, CDR2 FYNNEI. V dropped 3 bases and J dropped 7 bases, with 12 bases sitting between them. The CDR3 loop spans 14 amino acids. CDR3 coding DNA: TGTGCCAGCAGTGAGCCAGGGTCTATCGGGGAGCTGTTTTTT. Translating it yields CASSEPGSIGELFF.

The chain employs TRBV10-1 and TRBJ2-2; no clear D. The V and J ends lost 0 bases and 0 bases respectively, with 11 bases between them. This CDR3 is built from 17 residues. Germline-derived CDR1 and CDR2 are WNHNN and SYGVQD (reference sequence). CDR3 residues: CASSESIGATNTGELFF. The CDR3 DNA follows: TGCGCCAGCAGTGAGTCGATCGGCGCAACGAACACCGGGGAGCTGTTTTTT.

As concerns this clone: Other nucleotide sequences from this sample produce the same CDR3. The chain carries TRBV2 and TRBJ1-2; 7 bases line up with TRBD1. The germline CDR1 and CDR2 sequences are SNHLY and FYNNEI. The CDR3 totals 13 residues. J was trimmed by 4 bases and V by 2 bases; bases with no gene match: 1. As DNA, the CDR3 is TGTGCCAGCAGTGAAACAGGGGCCTATGGCTACACCTTC. It yields the protein CASSETGAYGYTF. The entire variable domain, with the rest obtained from reference TRBV2 and TRBJ1-2, is as follows: EPEVTQTPSHQVTQMGQEVILRCVPISNHLYFYWYRQILGQKVEFLVSFYNNEISEKSEIFDDQFSVERPDGSNFTLKIRSTKLEDSAMYFCASSETGAYGYTFGSGTRLTVV.

The chain uses TRBV2 and TRBJ2-1, with 7 bases that match TRBD2. In germline, CDR1 is SNHLY, CDR2 FYNNEI. This CDR3 has 16 residues. Trimming removed 0 bases from V and 4 bases from J; junction bases left unmatched: 6. The CDR3 nucleotides are TGTGCCAGCAGTGAAGCAAGGAGGGAGGGGTACAATGAGCAGTTCTTC. Translating gives CASSEARREGYNEQFF.

The chain carries TRBV2 and TRBJ2-1, with a tentative D call TRBD1 (5 bases). Germline V gene lookup returns CDR1 SNHLY and CDR2 FYNNEI. The CDR3 contains 12 residues. With 6 bases removed from V and 7 bases from J, the gap between germline ends came to 10 bases. This chain's CDR3 is CASRTQGNEQFF. The CDR3, as DNA: TGTGCCAGCAGGACGCAGGGTAATGAGCAGTTCTTC.

V usage is TRBV2 and J usage is TRBJ2-1, with unresolved D. The CDR3 has 11 amino acids. Germline CDR1 SNHLY, CDR2 FYNNEI. V lost 2 bases and J lost 10, with 6 bases in between. CDR3 sequence: CASSELSEQFF. The CDR3 DNA is TGTGCCAGCAGTGAATTGAGCGAGCAGTTCTTC. Based on the CDR3 plus reference TRBV2 and TRBJ2-1, the full variable domain is EPEVTQTPSHQVTQMGQEVILRCVPISNHLYFYWYRQILGQKVEFLVSFYNNEISEKSEIFDDQFSVERPDGSNFTLKIRSTKLEDSAMYFCASSELSEQFFGPGTRLTVL.

The chain carries TRBV7-9 and TRBJ1-5, with no clear D. The CDR3 extends over 14 amino acids. With 4 bases removed from V and 0 bases from J, the gap between germline ends came to 7 bases. Germline loops: CDR1 SEHNR, CDR2 FQNEAQ (reference sequence). The CDR3 coding sequence is TGTGCCAGCAGCTCGGACTTTAGCAATCAGCCCCAGCATTTT. Protein product: CASSSDFSNQPQHF.

The chain couples TRBV27 to TRBJ1-5, with no clear D. The CDR3 is made up of 14 amino acids. V dropped 5 bases and J dropped 4 bases, with 12 bases sitting between them. Germline assignment: CDR1 MNHEY and CDR2 SMNVEV (reference sequence). Written as DNA, the CDR3 is TGTGCCAGCAGTCCTCAGATGGGAAATCAGCCCCAGCATTTT. It encodes CASSPQMGNQPQHF.

In its sample, this clone was seen a few times. The chain has TRBV27 and TRBJ2-5; 7 bases align to TRBD2. The CDR3 totals 12 residues. Germline CDR1 reads MNHEY; CDR2 reads SMNVEV (reference sequence). The trim removed 5 bases at V and 7 bases at J, leaving 4 bases unmatched. DNA of the CDR3: TGTGCCAGCAGTCCTGGCGGGGGGACCCAGTACTTC. It translates to CASSPGGGTQYF.

The V gene is TRBV7-9, the J gene TRBJ2-1; D is unresolved. The CDR3 spans 10 residues. CDR1 is SEHNR, CDR2 FQNEAQ, per germline (reference sequence). V was trimmed by 6 bases and J by 6 bases, leaving 3 bases between them. This CDR3 reads CASSFNEQFF. CDR3 coding DNA: TGTGCCAGCAGTTTCAATGAGCAGTTCTTC.

This rearrangement joins TRBV2 to TRBJ1-6, with a possible D match to TRBD1 (5 bases). The germline gives CDR1 SNHLY, CDR2 FYNNEI. The CDR3 is made up of 15 amino acids. Deletions cut 2 bases from V and 2 bases from J, with 7 bases between. Here the CDR3 reads CASSELGPYNSPLHF. In nucleotides, the CDR3 is TGTGCCAGCAGTGAACTGGGGCCCTATAATTCACCCCTCCACTTT.

The rearrangement uses TRBV29-1 and TRBJ1-2; D unresolved. The CDR3 spans 13 residues. CDR1 SQVTM and CDR2 ANQGSEA come from the germline V gene. V shed 2 bases and J shed 4 bases, with 11 bases lying between them. The CDR3 coding sequence is TGCAGCGTTGAAAGGATGAAGAGCTATGGCTACACCTTC. It encodes CSVERMKSYGYTF.

The rearrangement joins TRBV29-1 to TRBJ1-1; D gene unclear. Trimming shortened V by 5 bases and J by 6 bases, and 13 bases separated the two germline ends. This CDR3 is built from 12 residues. The germline V gene has CDR1 SQVTM and CDR2 ANQGSEA. The CDR3 loop reads CSVNEGGAEAFF. DNA for the CDR3: TGCAGCGTTAATGAGGGCGGCGCTGAAGCTTTCTTT.

The chain combines TRBV18 with TRBJ1-2; maybe TRBD1 (5 bases). This CDR3 has 13 residues. Germline CDR1 reads KGHSH; CDR2 reads LQKENI. The ends were cut back, 3 bases at V and 8 bases at J, with 13 bases in the middle. The CDR3, as DNA: TGTGCCAGCTCACCCCCAGGGCCTGGGGGCTACACCTTC. Translating it yields CASSPPGPGGYTF.

In DNA, the CDR3 is TGTGCCAGCGGGGAAGCAGGGAACTATGGCTACACCTTC. It encodes CASGEAGNYGYTF. V gene TRBV6-1 combines with J gene TRBJ1-2; possibly TRBD1 for D (5 bases). Germline values: CDR1 MNHNS, CDR2 SASEGT. V dropped 8 bases and J dropped 2 bases, with 12 bases sitting between them. There are 13 residues in the CDR3.

The chain carries TRBV2 and TRBJ2-3; no definite D call. V lost 4 bases and J 0 bases, leaving 8 bases between the germline ends. The CDR3 length is 14 residues. Germline CDR1 is SNHLY and CDR2 is FYNNEI. CDR3 amino acids: CASSGLESTDTQYF. The DNA of the CDR3 is TGTGCCAGCAGTGGCTTAGAGAGCACAGATACGCAGTATTTT. Complete variable domain (other parts from reference TRBV2 and TRBJ2-3): EPEVTQTPSHQVTQMGQEVILRCVPISNHLYFYWYRQILGQKVEFLVSFYNNEISEKSEIFDDQFSVERPDGSNFTLKIRSTKLEDSAMYFCASSGLESTDTQYFGPGTRLTVL.

This clone was detected once. The chain links TRBV30 to TRBJ1-4; 10 nucleotides agree with TRBD1. The CDR3 is made up of 14 amino acids. J lost 6 bases, V lost 1 base, and 2 bases had no gene match. Germline-derived CDR1 and CDR2 are GTSNPN and SVGIG (reference sequence). CDR3: CAWSGDRGDEKLFF. The CDR3 bases are TGTGCCTGGAGTGGGGACAGGGGTGATGAAAAACTGTTTTTT.

The V gene is TRBV15, the J gene TRBJ2-1, with a weak D call TRBD1 (5 bases). CDR3 length equals 14 residues. The V end lost 2 bases, the J end lost 4 bases, and 9 bases lay between the germline ends. In germline, CDR1 is LNHNV, CDR2 YYDKDF (reference sequence). CDR3 in amino acids: CATSRPTEYNEQFF. The CDR3 nucleotides read TGTGCCACCAGCAGACCGACAGAATACAATGAGCAGTTCTTC.

This chain joins TRBV30 and TRBJ2-1; D ambiguous. The CDR3 covers 13 residues. The ends were cut back, 3 bases at V and 8 bases at J, with 14 bases in the middle. Germline CDR1 and CDR2: GTSNPN and SVGIG (reference sequence). The CDR3 is CAWSLGLIDEQFF. Here the CDR3 DNA reads TGTGCCTGGAGCCTAGGTCTTATCGATGAGCAGTTCTTC.

Turning to this clone: Other nucleotide sequences in the sample specify the same CDR3. J is TRBJ2-1 and V is TRBV6-4; D gene unclear. Trimming cost V 4 bases and J 0 bases, with 10 bases left between them. This CDR3 has 15 amino acids. Germline V gene sequence: CDR1 MRHNA, CDR2 SNTAGT. In nucleotides, the CDR3 is TGTGCCAGCAGTGCCGACGGAAGCTCCTACAATGAGCAGTTCTTC. Amino acids: CASSADGSSYNEQFF.

Points on this clone: In the same sample, other DNA sequences code for this CDR3. The V call is TRBV5-1, the J call TRBJ2-5; 8 bases are a match to TRBD2. Germline V gene sequence: CDR1 SGHRS, CDR2 YFSETQ. Trimming cost V 2 bases and J 1 base; bases outside gene matches: 1. The CDR3 runs to 14 residues. CDR3 sequence: CASSFTSGQETQYF. The CDR3 DNA is TGCGCCAGCAGCTTTACTAGCGGCCAAGAGACCCAGTACTTC.

The CDR3 loop is CASSDSGRDYEQYF. CDR3 coding DNA: TGTGCCAGCAGTGATTCTGGCAGGGACTACGAGCAGTACTTC. This chain uses TRBV6-1 with TRBJ2-7, with TRBD1 as a possible D gene (5 bases). This CDR3 is 14 amino acids long. Germline V CDR1 and CDR2: MNHNS, SASEGT. Trimming left V 3 bases short and J 3 bases short, with 12 bases between.

The gene calls are TRBV6-5 and TRBJ2-7, with 11 bases lining up with TRBD1. The germline V gene has CDR1 MNHEY and CDR2 SVGAGI. The CDR3 sequence is 13 residues long. With V trimmed by 7 bases and J by 6 bases, 5 bases remained unmatched. CDR3: CASNRDRGAEQYF. In nucleotides, the CDR3 is TGTGCCAGCAATCGGGACAGGGGGGCCGAGCAGTACTTC.

The CDR3 is CAISSSENSPLHF. CDR3 bases: TGTGCCATCAGTAGCAGTGAGAATTCACCCCTCCACTTT. The chain carries TRBV10-3 and TRBJ1-6; no firm D call. Germline lookup yields CDR1 ENHRY and CDR2 SYGVKD. The CDR3 consists of 13 residues. Trimming cost V 5 bases and J 7 bases, with 9 bases left between them.

This chain uses TRBV10-3 with TRBJ2-1; perhaps TRBD2 as D (6 bases). Trimming shortened V by 11 bases and J by 7 bases, and 18 bases separated the two germline ends. The CDR3 contains 13 residues. Germline assignment: CDR1 ENHRY and CDR2 SYGVKD. The DNA of the CDR3 is TGTGCCTCAATGGAGGGACTGCCGAATGAGCAGTTCTTC. Protein product: CASMEGLPNEQFF.